The 27 T cell receptor beta chains below all came from one sample that was sequenced in a study of shared clonotypes between healthy human individuals. This table comes from immunoSEQ multiplex PCR, and its TCRdb copy is limited to in-frame clones, with some not included. In the table there are about a million clones, approximately 75% of which are singletons. Material: memory CD4+ T cells from PBMCs. Subset specified: CD45RA-negative fraction. The receptors here all came from a man in his late teens or twenties in good health. Some clones in this sample may be carry-over from other donors' samples.

The chain combines TRBV30 with TRBJ1-3, with D uncertain. Germline V gives CDR1 GTSNPN, CDR2 SVGIG (reference sequence). The CDR3 runs 10 residues. V lost 5 bases to trimming and J lost 10 bases, with 9 bases between them. CDR3 coding DNA: TGTGCCTGGGGACTCGAAACCATATATTTT. The encoded protein is CAWGLETIYF.

This clone appeared once. V gene TRBV7-6 combines with J gene TRBJ2-6; D remains unclear. The V gene's germline CDR1 is SGHVS and CDR2 FNYEAQ. V lost 3 bases to trimming and J lost 0 bases, with 9 bases between them. CDR3 length: 16 residues. CDR3 protein: CASSFGRNSGANVLTF. CDR3 bases: TGTGCCAGCAGCTTCGGACGCAACTCTGGGGCCAACGTCCTGACTTTC. The full variable domain, rest sourced from reference TRBV7-6 and TRBJ2-6, is GAGVSQSPRYKVTKRGQDVALRCDPISGHVSLYWYRQALGQGPEFLTYFNYEAQQDKSGLPNDRFSAERPEGSISTLTIQRTEQRDSAMYRCASSFGRNSGANVLTFGAGSRLTVL.

V is TRBV29-1 and J is TRBJ1-2; 9 nucleotides agree with TRBD1. V trimming: 1 base; J trimming: 8 bases; junction bases outside the gene matches: 8. CDR1 and CDR2 (germline): SQVTM, ANQGSEA. The CDR3 runs to 14 residues. DNA for the CDR3: TGCAGCGTTGAAGGCCGGACAGGGGTCAACGGCTACACCTTC. This encodes CSVEGRTGVNGYTF. The entire variable domain, with the rest obtained from reference TRBV29-1 and TRBJ1-2, is as follows: SAVISQKPSRDICQRGTSLTIQCQVDSQVTMMFWYRQQPGQSLTLIATANQGSEATYESGFVIDKFPISRPNLTFSTLTVSNMSPEDSSIYLCSVEGRTGVNGYTFGSGTRLTVV.

The table lists this clone with a few counts. In nucleotides, the CDR3 is TGTGCCATCAGTGAGGGCGGGACCGGGGAGCTGTTTTTT. Encoded protein: CAISEGGTGELFF. The chain employs TRBV10-3 and TRBJ2-2; possible D gene TRBD2, 5 bases. The V end lost 2 bases, the J end lost 5 bases, and 6 bases lay between the germline ends. The CDR3 extends over 13 amino acids. Germline-derived CDR1 and CDR2 are ENHRY and SYGVKD.

This clone turned up a few times. The rearrangement uses TRBV29-1 and TRBJ1-1; a possible D gene is TRBD1 (5 bases). CDR3 length: 13 amino acids. Trimming took off 7 bases at V and 1 base at J, with 13 bases between the two ends. Germline CDR1 SQVTM, CDR2 ANQGSEA. The CDR3 loop reads CSAARDPNTEAFF. The CDR3 DNA follows: TGCAGCGCTGCCAGGGACCCGAACACTGAAGCTTTCTTT.

Regarding this clone: The sample holds other DNA sequences that translate to the same CDR3. The chain combines TRBV28 with TRBJ1-5; no definite D call. The germline V and J ends were trimmed by 8 bases and 1 base, with 6 bases remaining between them. Germline values: CDR1 MDHEN, CDR2 SYDVKM. The CDR3 contains 12 residues. The CDR3 sequence is CASRVSNQPQHF. CDR3 nucleotide sequence: TGTGCCAGCCGGGTAAGCAATCAGCCCCAGCATTTT.

This clone was detected only once. The chain joins TRBV7-2 to TRBJ1-1; D possibly corresponds to TRBD1 (5 bases). Germline CDR1 and CDR2: SGHTA and FQGNSA. The CDR3 sequence is 15 residues long. V was clipped by 3 bases and J by 2 bases, with 13 bases between them. The CDR3 region is CASSFPLRGNTEAFF. The CDR3 DNA follows: TGTGCCAGCAGCTTTCCCTTAAGGGGAAACACTGAAGCTTTCTTT.

This chain links TRBV6-1 with TRBJ1-1; D not resolved. Germline V gene data show CDR1 as MNHNS and CDR2 as SASEGT. The CDR3 has 13 amino acids. V lost 7 bases and J lost 0, with 9 bases in between. The CDR3 DNA follows: TGTGCCAGCATCTATCAACTGAACACTGAAGCTTTCTTT. Residues: CASIYQLNTEAFF.

The chain recombines TRBV18 with TRBJ2-5; D uncertain. V was clipped by 3 bases and J by 5 bases, with 7 bases between them. Germline CDR1 and CDR2: KGHSH and LQKENI. This CDR3 has 12 amino acids. CDR3 coding DNA: TGTGCCAGCTCACCGTACAAGGAGACCCAGTACTTC. The encoded protein is CASSPYKETQYF.

This clone was seen more than once but under ten times. This chain links TRBV5-6 with TRBJ2-7; no clear D. V lost 2 bases to trimming and J lost 1 base, with 10 bases between them. Germline CDR1 reads SGHDT; CDR2 reads YYEEEE. CDR3 length: 14 amino acids. The chain's CDR3 is CASSFGPASYEQYF. The CDR3 DNA reads TGTGCCAGCAGCTTCGGGCCAGCTTCCTACGAGCAGTACTTC.

This rearrangement joins TRBV6-1 to TRBJ1-6, with D perhaps TRBD1 (5 bases). CDR1 is MNHNS and CDR2 is SASEGT in the germline V gene. This CDR3 is built from 15 residues. V was shortened by 10 bases and J by 9 bases, with 22 bases between the two germline ends. CDR3 sequence (DNA): TGTGCCATCCGGAGGACCGGGACTGCGCCTTCACCCCTCCACTTT. This encodes CAIRRTGTAPSPLHF.

This clone was counted at least ten times. The chain has TRBV7-3 and TRBJ1-1; 9 bases are shared with TRBD1. The CDR3 loop spans 14 amino acids. Germline V gene sequence: CDR1 SGHTA, CDR2 FQGTGA. J was trimmed by 1 base and V by 5 bases; bases with no gene match: 2. CDR3: CASSVTGGNTEAFF. CDR3 DNA sequence: TGTGCCAGCAGCGTGACAGGGGGGAACACTGAAGCTTTCTTT.

The chain has TRBV14 and TRBJ2-5; D unresolved. The CDR3 extends over 14 amino acids. Germline values: CDR1 SGHDN, CDR2 FVKESK. The V end lost 0 bases, the J end lost 5 bases, and 10 bases lay between the germline ends. The CDR3 spells CASSQEYDMETQYF. The CDR3 DNA reads TGTGCCAGCAGCCAAGAGTACGACATGGAGACCCAGTACTTC.

J is TRBJ2-1 and V is TRBV7-2; 10 positions agree with TRBD2. Germline V gene data show CDR1 as SGHTA and CDR2 as FQGNSA. The CDR3 covers 16 residues. V lost 4 bases to trimming and J lost 7 bases; unmatched junction nucleotides: 10. The CDR3 DNA is TGTGCCAGCAGCTCGGGGAGGCTAGCGGGAGCTAATGAGCAGTTCTTC. Encoded protein: CASSSGRLAGANEQFF.

Turning to this clone: The junction differs from germline at one of its ends, possibly a read error. The genes are TRBV7-3 and TRBJ2-2, with TRBD2 as a possible D gene (6 bases). Germline CDR1 SGHTA, CDR2 FQGTGA. This CDR3 is built from 15 residues. CDR3 DNA sequence: TGTGCCAGCAGCCTAACGGGGGAATTAGCCGGGGAGCTGTTTTTT. This codes for CASSLTGELAGELFF. Using reference TRBV7-3 and TRBJ2-2 for the parts outside the CDR3, the full variable domain is GAGVSQTPSNKVTEKGKYVELRCDPISGHTALYWYRQSLGQGPEFLIYFQGTGAADDSGLPNDRFFAVRPEGSVSTLKIQRTERGDSAVYLCASSLTGELAGELFFGEGSRLTVL.

The CDR3 DNA is TGTGCCAGATTGCCCGAGAACACCATATATTTT. The encoded protein is CARLPENTIYF. V and J are TRBV11-3 and TRBJ1-3; D unclear. V gave up 9 bases and J gave up 7 bases, with 10 bases separating them. CDR3 length: 11 amino acids. CDR1 SGHNT and CDR2 YENEEA come from the germline V gene.

The chain is built from TRBV18 and TRBJ2-1, with 9 bases matching TRBD2. CDR1 is KGHSH and CDR2 is LQKENI in the germline V gene. The ends lost 3 bases at V and 5 bases at J; junction bases unmatched: 5. The length of the CDR3 is 15 residues. DNA of the CDR3: TGTGCCAGCTCACCGGGAACTAGCGGGCACAATGAGCAGTTCTTC. This translates into CASSPGTSGHNEQFF.

The CDR3 sequence is CSVAIGVTANYGYTF. The CDR3 coding sequence is TGCAGCGTTGCGATAGGGGTAACGGCTAACTATGGCTACACCTTC. The genes are TRBV29-1 and TRBJ1-2; possibly TRBD1 for D (5 bases). CDR3 length: 15 amino acids. The ends were cut back, 4 bases at V and 0 bases at J, with 15 bases in the middle. CDR1 is SQVTM, CDR2 ANQGSEA, per germline.

A note on this clone: Since a much larger clone is just one base distant, this may be a read error. Other DNA variants within this sample encode the same CDR3. V is TRBV11-1 and J is TRBJ2-5; D call uncertain. Germline CDR1 reads SGHAT; CDR2 reads FQDESV (reference sequence). This CDR3 spans 14 amino acids. CDR3 sequence: CASSRGGPQETQYF. CDR3 coding DNA: TGCGCCAGCAGCCGCGGCGGACCCCAAGAGACCCAGTACTTC.

The V and J genes are TRBV28 and TRBJ1-2; D not certain. CDR1 MDHEN and CDR2 SYDVKM come from the germline V gene. V lost 6 bases to trimming and J lost 3 bases, with 8 bases between them. The CDR3 runs to 12 residues. CDR3 bases: TGTGCCAGCAGCCAGGTATACTATGGCTACACCTTC. Its protein product is CASSQVYYGYTF.

The CDR3 protein is CASSQGTDQTEAFF. Written as DNA, the CDR3 is TGTGCCAGCTCACAAGGGACTGACCAAACTGAAGCTTTCTTT. The gene calls are TRBV18 and TRBJ1-1, with a weak D call TRBD1 (5 bases). With 4 bases removed from V and 5 bases from J, the gap between germline ends came to 14 bases. This CDR3 has 14 residues. CDR1 is KGHSH, CDR2 LQKENI, per germline. The full variable domain, completed using reference TRBV18 and TRBJ1-1, is NAGVMQNPRHLVRRRGQEARLRCSPMKGHSHVYWYRQLPEEGLKFMVYLQKENIIDESGMPKERFSAEFPKEGPSILRIQQVVRGDSAAYFCASSQGTDQTEAFFGQGTRLTVV.

This chain joins TRBV18 and TRBJ1-3; unclear D gene. The CDR3 consists of 18 residues. Germline V gives CDR1 KGHSH, CDR2 LQKENI. V lost 4 bases to trimming and J lost 0 bases, with 19 bases between them. DNA of the CDR3: TGTGCCAGCTCACTCTCCTCCGGACTGGGAAACTCTGGAAACACCATATATTTT. Translating gives CASSLSSGLGNSGNTIYF.

This chain uses TRBV18 with TRBJ2-2; TRBD2 might be the D (5 bases). V was pared by 5 bases and J by 2 bases, with 9 bases between. CDR3 length: 14 residues. Germline CDR1 and CDR2: KGHSH and LQKENI. The CDR3 DNA reads TGTGCCAGCTCATCGGACTTAAACACCGGGGAGCTGTTTTTT. The encoded protein is CASSSDLNTGELFF.

The rearrangement joins TRBV5-1 to TRBJ2-1; maybe TRBD1 (6 bases). Germline CDR1 and CDR2: SGHRS and YFSETQ. This CDR3 is built from 14 residues. V lost 5 bases and J 2 bases, leaving 11 bases between the germline ends. The CDR3 is CASRATGTYNEQFF. For the CDR3, the DNA is TGCGCCAGCAGGGCCACAGGGACCTACAATGAGCAGTTCTTC.

The genes are TRBV7-2 and TRBJ2-1; 10 bases are a match to TRBD2. The trim removed 8 bases at V and 3 bases at J, leaving 4 bases unmatched. From germline, CDR1 is SGHTA and CDR2 FQGNSA. The CDR3 consists of 14 residues. For the CDR3, the DNA is TGTGCCAGCGGAAGGACTAGCGGCTACAATGAGCAGTTCTTC. As protein: CASGRTSGYNEQFF.

The chain is built from TRBV28 and TRBJ2-7; possibly TRBD1 for D (6 bases). CDR1 is MDHEN and CDR2 is SYDVKM in the germline V gene. The CDR3 runs 12 residues. Deletions cut 6 bases from V and 6 bases from J, with 12 bases between. The CDR3 bases are TGTGCCAGCAGCTCAGGGGTCGGCGAGCAGTACTTC. Its translation: CASSSGVGEQYF.

The chain combines TRBV25-1 with TRBJ1-1; D might be TRBD1 (6 bases). The germline V gene has CDR1 MGHDK and CDR2 SYGVNS. The CDR3 totals 13 residues. V was shortened by 5 bases and J by 4 bases, with 11 bases between the two germline ends. Written as DNA, the CDR3 is TGTGCCAGCAGTCAGGGGATAGCCACTGAAGCTTTCTTT. It is translated as CASSQGIATEAFF.